The 5 T cell receptor beta chains in this list originate from one sample, sequenced in a study of T cells in Graves' hyperthyroidism and ophthalmopathy. RNA transcripts gave rise to amplified TCR beta CDR3 regions. Researchers ran a first-round RT-PCR on the TCR CDR3 using the HTBI primer set. Each CDR3 protein is one row after TCRdb ran MiXCR on the multiplex PCR reads. The table lists some 800,000 distinct CDR3 sequences, over 35% of them singletons. The sequencing sample was made of blood. These receptors were obtained from a man between 18 and 29 years old with Graves' hyperthyroidism.

V gene TRBV9 combines with J gene TRBJ2-7; 7 bases fit TRBD2. Germline CDR1 SGDLS, CDR2 YYNGEE. The CDR3 length is 11 residues. The CDR3 loop is CEGRGSYEQYF. The CDR3 DNA follows: TGTGAGGGGAGGGGTTCCTACGAGCAGTACTTC.

The V and J genes are TRBV19 and TRBJ2-5, with D perhaps matching TRBD1 or TRBD2 (6 bases each). CDR3 length: 18 residues. The ends were cut back, 7 bases at V and 3 bases at J, with 27 bases in the middle. Germline CDR1 reads LNHDA; CDR2 reads SQIVND (reference sequence). CDR3 DNA sequence: TGTGCCAGTACCATCCGGGCAGGCAGGAGGGGGGCCGAAGAGACCCAGTACTTC. The encoded protein is CASTIRAGRRGAEETQYF.

The table lists this clonotype with many counts. The CDR3 bases are TGTGCCAGTAGTATTAACCCAGGGATTACTGAAGCTTTCTTT. Its protein is CASSINPGITEAFF. This chain connects TRBV19 to TRBJ1-1, with D perhaps matching TRBD1 (5 bases). The CDR3 loop spans 14 amino acids. With 3 bases removed from V and 5 bases from J, the gap between germline ends came to 13 bases. CDR1 is LNHDA and CDR2 is SQIVND in the germline V gene (reference sequence).

This clonotype showed up just a few times. V usage is TRBV19 and J usage is TRBJ1-1; perhaps TRBD1 as D (5 bases). The V and J ends lost 6 bases and 6 bases respectively, with 23 bases between them. CDR3 length equals 16 residues. Germline V gene sequence: CDR1 LNHDA, CDR2 SQIVND (reference sequence). The CDR3 loop is CASRRENSGGNSEAFF. The CDR3 nucleotides read TGTGCCAGTAGACGGGAGAATTCCGGGGGGAATTCTGAAGCTTTCTTT.

With regard to this clonotype: It is likely a read error, because the conserved phenylalanine at the end of the CDR3 is missing. The chain links TRBV19 to TRBJ1-2; tentatively, D is TRBD1 (6 bases). V dropped 5 bases and J dropped 2 bases, with 9 bases sitting between them. The CDR3 length is 13 residues. Germline V gene lookup returns CDR1 LNHDA and CDR2 SQIVND (reference sequence). The CDR3 is CASSPDRNYGYTS. The CDR3 DNA sequence: TGTGCCAGTAGTCCTGACAGGAACTATGGCTACACCTCC.